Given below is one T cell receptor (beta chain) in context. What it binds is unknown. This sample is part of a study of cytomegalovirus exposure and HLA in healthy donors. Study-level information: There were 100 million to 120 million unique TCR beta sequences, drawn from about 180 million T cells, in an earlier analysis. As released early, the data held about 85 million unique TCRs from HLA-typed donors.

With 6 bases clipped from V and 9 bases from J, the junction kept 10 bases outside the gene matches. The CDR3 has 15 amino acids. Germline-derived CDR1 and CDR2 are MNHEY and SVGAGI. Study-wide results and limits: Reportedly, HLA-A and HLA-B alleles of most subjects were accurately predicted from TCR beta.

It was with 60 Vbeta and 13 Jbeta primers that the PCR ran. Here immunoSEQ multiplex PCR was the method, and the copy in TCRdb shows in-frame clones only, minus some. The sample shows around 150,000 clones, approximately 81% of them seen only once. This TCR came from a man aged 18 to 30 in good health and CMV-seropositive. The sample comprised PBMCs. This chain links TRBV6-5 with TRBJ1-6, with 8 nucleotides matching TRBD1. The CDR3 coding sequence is TGTGCCAGCAGGGACGGGACAGGAGGAAGTTCACCCCTCCACTTT. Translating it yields CASRDGTGGSSPLHF.